The 5 T cell receptor beta chains presented below share a single source sample, sequenced in a study of blood T cell repertoires in COVID-19. The repertoire was sequenced with immunoSEQ multiplex PCR; TCRdb's copy has only in-frame clones and lacks some. The repertoire includes around 42,000 clones, more than 75% of them detected once, and roughly 4.8% sits in the top ten. Material: peripheral blood. These TCRs come from a human donor in a cohort sampled during active COVID-19.

The J gene is TRBJ2-1, the V gene TRBV30; possibly TRBD1 for D (6 bases). From germline, CDR1 is GTSNPN and CDR2 SVGIG (reference sequence). This CDR3 has 13 residues. The V end was cut by 4 bases, the J end by 6 bases, with 13 bases between. Here the CDR3 reads CAWIQGWGNEQFF. CDR3 sequence (DNA): TGTGCCTGGATACAGGGTTGGGGCAATGAGCAGTTCTTC.

The V gene is TRBV27, the J gene TRBJ1-5; 9 positions agree with TRBD1. The CDR3 contains 14 residues. J gave up 5 bases and V 2 bases, and 1 base lay outside the gene matches. Per the germline V gene, CDR1 is MNHEY and CDR2 is SMNVEV (reference sequence). CDR3 coding DNA: TGTGCCAGCAGTTTACGACAGGGGGATCAGCCCCAGCATTTT. Translating gives CASSLRQGDQPQHF.

This CDR3 is CASSQRDLSSYEQYF. In DNA form, the CDR3 reads TGCGCCAGCAGCCAAAGGGACTTAAGCTCCTACGAGCAGTACTTC. V usage is TRBV4-1 and J usage is TRBJ2-7; D is possibly TRBD2 (6 bases). The V gene lost 2 bases and the J gene lost 0 bases, with 11 bases spanning the gap. From germline, CDR1 is MGHRA and CDR2 YSYEKL. The CDR3 is made up of 15 amino acids.

The rearrangement joins TRBV3-1 (or the pseudogene TRBV3-2) to TRBJ2-7; 10 positions agree with TRBD2. The germline gives CDR1 LGHDT, CDR2 YNNKEL (reference sequence). The CDR3 covers 16 residues. V lost 4 bases and J lost 6; bases outside the gene matches: 12. This CDR3 is CASSPRLAGVLSEQYF. Written as DNA, the CDR3 is TGTGCCAGCAGCCCCAGGCTAGCGGGAGTTTTGAGCGAGCAGTACTTC.

The CDR3 reads CASSPGYNEQFF. DNA for the CDR3: TGTGCCAGCAGTCCGGGTTACAATGAGCAGTTCTTC. The rearrangement joins TRBV12-3 or TRBV12-4 to TRBJ2-1; D is uncertain. The CDR3 covers 12 residues. With 5 bases removed from V and 4 bases from J, the gap between germline ends came to 6 bases.